This T cell receptor (beta chain) was documented in a study of siplizumab effects on memory and regulatory T cells. Notes on the study in general: With siplizumab, Treg-derived clones averaged approximately 72% of mappable alloreactive CD4+ clones, versus approximately 29% in controls.

As regards this clone: Its antigen is not identified.

Data came from immunoSEQ multiplex PCR; TCRdb stores just in-frame clones and leaves some out. The table lists fewer than 25,000 clones, approximately 40% of them singletons. Losses at the gene ends were 4 bases for V and 1 base for J; bases not matched to a gene: 6. The CDR3 extends over 15 amino acids. Germline V gene sequence: CDR1 MNHNY, CDR2 SVGAGI (reference sequence). Cells from the mixed lymphocyte reaction underwent coculture for roughly six days at 37 degrees C. The chain joins TRBV6-6 to TRBJ1-1; TRBD1 matches at 7 bases. Specimen: CFSE-low (dividing) CD4+ T cells sorted from an allogeneic mixed lymphocyte reaction. This receptor was taken from a human donor in good health; the cells came from an allogeneic mixed lymphocyte reaction. Some clones in this sample may be carry-over from other donors' samples. The DNA for the CDR3 is TGTGCCAGCAGTTCTACGGGACAGAAGAACACTGAAGCTTTCTTT. Protein sequence: CASSSTGQKNTEAFF.